The TCR beta chain described here comes from a study of CD8 T cells in Susac syndrome. The authors reverse transcribed roughly 0.5 to 1 ug RNA with random hexamers. It was immunoSEQ multiplex PCR that amplified TCR beta CDR3 across 54 Vbeta and 13 Jbeta. TCRdb called the immunoSEQ multiplex PCR reads again in MiXCR, with one record for every CDR3 protein. The sample lists under 550,000 distinct CDR3 sequences, approximately 85% occurring once. Sequencing of TCR beta was performed on blood CD8+ T cells and on blood CD4+ T cells. Treatment-naive patients with stable or active relapsing-remitting disease served as multiple sclerosis controls. The CD8+ and CD4+ T cells were isolated magnetically using a negative isolation approach, whereas the TEMRA cells were enriched by FACS. This clonotype was sampled from a human donor with multiple sclerosis. The sample comprised CD8+ T cells from PBMCs.

CDR3 amino acids: CASPSGGEQYF. For the CDR3, the DNA is TGTGCCTCCCCGTCGGGGGGCGAGCAGTACTTC. J is TRBJ2-7 and V is TRBV30, with 7 bases matching TRBD2. The CDR3 consists of 11 residues. Losses at the gene ends were 7 bases for V and 6 bases for J; bases not matched to a gene: 6. Per the germline V gene, CDR1 is GTSNPN and CDR2 is SVGIG (reference sequence).